One sample yielded the 19 T cell receptor beta chains listed below, sequenced in a study of cytomegalovirus exposure and HLA in healthy donors (dated by TCRdb to between 2016 and 2019). Receptor amplification or capture employed the immunoSEQ multiplex PCR assay. For the multiplex PCR, a mixture combining 60 forward primers for TCR Vbeta segments and 13 reverse primers for TCR Jbeta segments was used. Imported from immuneACCESS, the table was reduced by TCRdb to in-frame sequences with V and J called. These copies leave out some clones; in studies compared against another copy, an unresolved V gene accounts for under half, and the cause of the remainder is not known. Recorded for this sample are about 74,000 clones; 72% of them occurred a single time. Approximately 10% of the sample belongs to the ten largest clones. The sequencing input was PBMCs. The receptors were sampled from a woman in her thirties or forties in good health and CMV-seropositive.

This clone has a handful of counts. The gene calls are TRBV2 and TRBJ1-1, with D possibly being TRBD1 (5 bases). V lost 4 bases and J 0 bases, leaving 12 bases between the germline ends. Germline V gene lookup returns CDR1 SNHLY and CDR2 FYNNEI. This CDR3 has 15 amino acids. DNA of the CDR3: TGTGCCAGCAGTGTAGTTCAGGGCATGAACACTGAAGCTTTCTTT. This encodes CASSVVQGMNTEAFF.

The J gene is TRBJ2-3, the V gene TRBV12-5; TRBD2 aligns across 14 bases. V was clipped by 2 bases and J by 2 bases; unmatched bases: 6. The length of the CDR3 is 18 residues. Per germline, CDR1 LGHNT and CDR2 FRNRAP. CDR3 in DNA: TGTGCTAGTGGTTTGTCCGAGACTAGCGGGAGGGCCACAGATACGCAGTATTTT. Protein product: CASGLSETSGRATDTQYF.

The genes are TRBV25-1 and TRBJ2-7; TRBD1 matches at 9 bases. Trimming at V came to 2 bases and at J to 6 bases, leaving 5 bases not matched to a gene. The CDR3 is made up of 14 amino acids. Germline V gene sequence: CDR1 MGHDK, CDR2 SYGVNS. The CDR3: CASSEPVDRGEQYF. The CDR3 region has the DNA TGTGCCAGCAGTGAACCCGTGGACAGGGGCGAGCAGTACTTC.

The CDR3, as DNA: TGTGCCAGCAGTGTTTACGAGGGACAGGTGATTGGAAACACCATATATTTT. It is translated as CASSVYEGQVIGNTIYF. The rearrangement joins TRBV6-1 to TRBJ1-3; TRBD1 aligns across 8 bases. CDR1 is MNHNS, CDR2 SASEGT, per germline. V was pared by 4 bases and J by 3 bases, with 11 bases of the junction left unmatched. The CDR3 extends over 17 amino acids.

V gene TRBV6-5 combines with J gene TRBJ1-2, with 8 bases aligning to TRBD1. The V gene's germline CDR1 is MNHEY and CDR2 SVGAGI. The trim removed 6 bases at V and 2 bases at J, leaving 5 bases unmatched. CDR3 size: 14 residues. CDR3 in amino acids: CASSPRDRNYGYTF. The DNA for the CDR3 is TGTGCCAGCAGCCCCCGGGACAGGAACTATGGCTACACCTTC.

Here the CDR3 reads CASSDPRQGDYGYTF. CDR3 in DNA: TGTGCCAGCAGTGACCCTAGACAGGGAGATTATGGCTACACCTTC. The chain is built from TRBV25-1 and TRBJ1-2; 7 nucleotides agree with TRBD1. There are 15 residues in the CDR3. V lost 3 bases, J lost 5 bases, and 9 bases stayed unmatched. Looked up from germline, CDR1 is MGHDK and CDR2 is SYGVNS.

The rearrangement links TRBV5-4 to TRBJ2-7, with D possibly being TRBD2 (5 bases). The CDR3 has 13 residues. Germline CDR1 and CDR2: SGHNT and YYREEE (reference sequence). V was trimmed by 2 bases and J by 6 bases, leaving 12 bases between them. In DNA form, the CDR3 reads TGTGCCAGCAGCTTCGGACTCTGGGGCGAGCAGTACTTC. It specifies CASSFGLWGEQYF. The full variable domain, in which reference TRBV5-4 and TRBJ2-7 provide the parts outside the CDR3, is ETGVTQSPTHLIKTRGQQVTLRCSSQSGHNTVSWYQQALGQGPQFIFQYYREEENGRGNFPPRFSGLQFPNYSSELNVNALELDDSALYLCASSFGLWGEQYFGPGTRLTVT.

The chain uses TRBV6-5 and TRBJ1-5, with D perhaps TRBD1 (6 bases). Germline V lookup: CDR1 MNHEY, CDR2 SVGAGI. The CDR3 totals 14 residues. V lost 6 bases and J 5 bases, leaving 14 bases between the germline ends. In DNA form, the CDR3 reads TGTGCCAGCAGCTCGGGACAAGGCGATCAGCCCCAGCATTTT. Encoded protein: CASSSGQGDQPQHF.

This chain joins TRBV5-4 and TRBJ2-1; tentatively, D is TRBD2 (6 bases). Looked up from germline, CDR1 is SGHNT and CDR2 is YYREEE (reference sequence). V was trimmed by 4 bases and J by 5 bases, leaving 13 bases between them. The CDR3 extends over 14 amino acids. In DNA, the CDR3 is TGTGCCAGCAGCCCGTGGGACTCTGACAATGAGCAGTTCTTC. Its protein is CASSPWDSDNEQFF.

The chain joins TRBV5-1 to TRBJ1-2; D gene unclear. The CDR3 consists of 15 residues. Germline loops: CDR1 SGHRS, CDR2 YFSETQ. V was trimmed by 3 bases and J by 2 bases, leaving 14 bases between them. CDR3 residues: CASSSTAGNNYGYTF. CDR3 in DNA: TGCGCCAGCAGCTCCACCGCGGGGAACAACTATGGCTACACCTTC. Using reference TRBV5-1 and TRBJ1-2 for the parts outside the CDR3, the full variable domain is KAGVTQTPRYLIKTRGQQVTLSCSPISGHRSVSWYQQTPGQGLQFLFEYFSETQRNKGNFPGRFSGRQFSNSRSEMNVSTLELGDSALYLCASSSTAGNNYGYTFGSGTRLTVV.

This clone turned up a few times. The gene calls are TRBV4-1 and TRBJ1-4; D is perhaps TRBD1 (5 bases). The CDR3 sequence is 16 residues long. The germline V gene encodes CDR1 MGHRA and CDR2 YSYEKL. Trimming took off 2 bases at V and 4 bases at J, with 14 bases between the two ends. DNA of the CDR3: TGCGCCAGCAGCCAAAGTGGGCAGGGAAATAATGAAAAACTGTTTTTT. It is translated as CASSQSGQGNNEKLFF.

The gene calls are TRBV30 and TRBJ2-7, with a tentative D call TRBD1 (6 bases). This CDR3 has 14 residues. Trimming stripped 1 base from V and 5 bases from J, with 15 bases between. Germline V gene data show CDR1 as GTSNPN and CDR2 as SVGIG (reference sequence). This CDR3 reads CAWSEGLAGDEQYF. CDR3 coding DNA: TGTGCCTGGAGTGAAGGCCTCGCAGGGGACGAGCAGTACTTC.

The V call is TRBV6-5, the J call TRBJ2-2, with TRBD2 as a possible D gene (6 bases). Per the germline V gene, CDR1 is MNHEY and CDR2 is SVGAGI. There are 15 residues in the CDR3. Trimming took off 2 bases at V and 0 bases at J, with 7 bases between the two ends. CDR3 sequence reads: CASSYAGTNTGELFF. The CDR3 DNA follows: TGTGCCAGCAGTTACGCGGGAACGAACACCGGGGAGCTGTTTTTT.

This clone has a handful of counts. This chain joins TRBV5-4 and TRBJ1-1, with 7 bases identical to TRBD1. There are 15 residues in the CDR3. J was trimmed by 1 base and V by 4 bases; bases with no gene match: 7. Per germline, CDR1 SGHNT and CDR2 YYREEE (reference sequence). CDR3 coding DNA: TGTGCCAGCAGCCTGGGACAGACAAAGAACACTGAAGCTTTCTTT. Translation gives CASSLGQTKNTEAFF. The entire variable domain, with the rest obtained from reference TRBV5-4 and TRBJ1-1, is as follows: ETGVTQSPTHLIKTRGQQVTLRCSSQSGHNTVSWYQQALGQGPQFIFQYYREEENGRGNFPPRFSGLQFPNYSSELNVNALELDDSALYLCASSLGQTKNTEAFFGQGTRLTVV.

This clone was recorded a few times. The chain recombines TRBV11-3 with TRBJ2-2; possible D gene TRBD1, 7 bases. The germline V and J ends were trimmed by 8 bases and 0 bases, with 19 bases remaining between them. This CDR3 spans 17 amino acids. Germline CDR1 reads SGHNT; CDR2 reads YENEEA. In DNA, the CDR3 is TGTGCCAGCGAACCAGGGGGGTGGGGCGCGAACACCGGGGAGCTGTTTTTT. Protein sequence: CASEPGGWGANTGELFF.

The V call is TRBV19, the J call TRBJ1-1; possibly TRBD1 for D (5 bases). V lost 7 bases and J lost 4, with 13 bases in between. The CDR3 is made up of 13 amino acids. Germline loops: CDR1 LNHDA, CDR2 SQIVND (reference sequence). The DNA for the CDR3 is TGTGCCAGTATTTTTTGGGGGGGCACTGAAGCTTTCTTT. Its protein is CASIFWGGTEAFF.

This clone came up a few times. The junction differs from germline at one of its ends, possibly a read error. This chain uses TRBV7-9 with TRBJ2-7; 11 bases match TRBD1. Germline-derived CDR1 and CDR2 are SEHNR and FQNEAQ (reference sequence). The CDR3 runs 14 residues. In nucleotides, the CDR3 is TGTTCCAGCAGCTTAGGGACAGGGGGGTACGAGCAGTACTTC. This sequence encodes CSSSLGTGGYEQYF. Full variable domain (rest looked up from reference TRBV7-9 and TRBJ2-7): DTGVSQNPRHKITKRGQNVTFRCDPISEHNRLYWYRQTLGQGPEFLTYFQNEAQLEKSRLLSDRFSAERPKGSFSTLEIQRTEQGDSAMYLCSSSLGTGGYEQYFGPGTRLTVT.

This clone was seen a few times. V is TRBV6-5 and J is TRBJ1-2; TRBD1 aligns across 8 bases. Germline CDR1 and CDR2: MNHEY and SVGAGI. The CDR3 is 14 residues long. V lost 7 bases to trimming and J lost 5 bases; unmatched junction nucleotides: 9. The CDR3 DNA reads as TGTGCCAGCACCGGACAGGGAGGAGGATATGGCTACACCTTC. Amino acid sequence: CASTGQGGGYGYTF.

The chain has TRBV18 and TRBJ1-2, with D uncertain. With 3 bases removed from V and 4 bases from J, the gap between germline ends came to 12 bases. The length of the CDR3 is 14 residues. The germline V gene has CDR1 KGHSH and CDR2 LQKENI. The CDR3 region is CASSPGSSGYGYTF. CDR3 nucleotides: TGTGCCAGCTCACCGGGCTCTAGCGGCTATGGCTACACCTTC.